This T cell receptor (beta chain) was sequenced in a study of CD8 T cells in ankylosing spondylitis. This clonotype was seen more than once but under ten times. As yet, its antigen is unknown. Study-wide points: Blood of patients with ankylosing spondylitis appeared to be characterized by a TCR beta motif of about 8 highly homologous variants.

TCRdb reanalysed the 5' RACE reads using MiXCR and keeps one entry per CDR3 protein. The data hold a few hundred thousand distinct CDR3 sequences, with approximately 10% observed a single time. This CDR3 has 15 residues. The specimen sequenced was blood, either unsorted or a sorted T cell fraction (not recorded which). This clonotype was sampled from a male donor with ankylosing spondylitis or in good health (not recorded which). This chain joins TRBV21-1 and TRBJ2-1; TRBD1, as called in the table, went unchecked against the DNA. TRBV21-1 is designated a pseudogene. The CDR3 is CASSNRDRSHREQFF. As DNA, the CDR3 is TGTGCCAGCAGCAATCGGGACAGGTCTCATAGGGAGCAGTTCTTC.